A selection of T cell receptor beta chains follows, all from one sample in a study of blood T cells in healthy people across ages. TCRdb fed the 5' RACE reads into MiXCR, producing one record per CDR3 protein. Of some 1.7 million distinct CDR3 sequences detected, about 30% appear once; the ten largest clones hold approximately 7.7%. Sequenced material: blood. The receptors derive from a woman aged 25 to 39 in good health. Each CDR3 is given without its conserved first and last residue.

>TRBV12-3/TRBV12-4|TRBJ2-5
ASSSRAGGETQY
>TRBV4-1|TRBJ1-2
ASSQEVRGRGYGYT
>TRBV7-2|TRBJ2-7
ASSSRALARDYEQY
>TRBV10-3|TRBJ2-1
AIQQGELNEQF
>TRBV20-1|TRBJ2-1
SATGTSGDEQF
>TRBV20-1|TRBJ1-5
SARGGGALNQPQH
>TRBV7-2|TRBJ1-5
ASSLSGPDNQPQH
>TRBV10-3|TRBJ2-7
TIRGASGAQGEQY
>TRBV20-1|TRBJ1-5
SSKGEGEQPQH
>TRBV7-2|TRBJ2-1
ASSREGAKGLAPYNEQF
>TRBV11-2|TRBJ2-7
ASTPSGHTYEQY
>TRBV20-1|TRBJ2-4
SASQPAEGINIQY
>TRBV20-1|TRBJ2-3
SAPPIGVPQPDTQY
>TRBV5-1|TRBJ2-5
ASSAGAGQGVETQY
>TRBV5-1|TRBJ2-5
ASSIAGTEKETQY
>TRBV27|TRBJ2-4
ASSQDRVAKNIQY
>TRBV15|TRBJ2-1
AASRVSQQTQF
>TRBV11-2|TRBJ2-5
ASSLDIAGYQETQY
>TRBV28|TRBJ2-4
ASSTPWGAKNIRY
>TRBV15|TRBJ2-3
ATSIVGGFTDTQY
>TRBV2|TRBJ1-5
ASTPGQGRFNQPQH
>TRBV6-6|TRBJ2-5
ASSRQGSQTQY
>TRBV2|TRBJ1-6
ASSRQGPNSPLH
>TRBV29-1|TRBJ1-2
SAEGEDGYT
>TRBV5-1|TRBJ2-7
TSSAGTDPSSEQY
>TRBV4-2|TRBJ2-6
ASSQDLAITNSGANVLT
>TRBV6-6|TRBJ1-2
ASGRDRILEGYT
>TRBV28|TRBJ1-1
ASSLVGLEAF
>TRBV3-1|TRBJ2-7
ASSNRDRDEQY
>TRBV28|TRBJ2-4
ASSLHRGGNIQY
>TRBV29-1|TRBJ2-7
SVGTRQSYEQY
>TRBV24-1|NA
ATSDFNEQY
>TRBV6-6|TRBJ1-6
ASSSGAGNSPRH
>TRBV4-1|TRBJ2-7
ASSQAPGGPYEQY
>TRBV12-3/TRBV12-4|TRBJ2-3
ASINDWGDTQY
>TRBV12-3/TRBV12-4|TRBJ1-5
ASSRQGNPNQPQH
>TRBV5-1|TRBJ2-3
ASSSSGTGVGSNGGTDTQY
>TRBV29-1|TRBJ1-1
SVAGQGATEAF
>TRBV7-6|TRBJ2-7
ASSLAVQGYEQY
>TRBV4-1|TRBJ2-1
ASSDVGKSPYNEQF
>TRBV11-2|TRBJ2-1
ASSLPMGGGPGNEQF
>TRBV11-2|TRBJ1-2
ASSPLTGRRGYT
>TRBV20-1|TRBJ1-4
SARGTGQGGEKLF
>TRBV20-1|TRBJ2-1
SASKPGQGDNEQF
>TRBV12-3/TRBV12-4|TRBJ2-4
ASSLGSGTENIQY
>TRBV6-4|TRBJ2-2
ASSLQGGSGELF
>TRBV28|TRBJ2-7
ASSFTDRVDYEQY
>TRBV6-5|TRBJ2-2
ASSFGQAPNTGELF
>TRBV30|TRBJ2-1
AWNGGGGRNNEQF
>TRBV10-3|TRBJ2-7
AISESGGGQYEQY
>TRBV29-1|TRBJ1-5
SVDYGSNQPQH
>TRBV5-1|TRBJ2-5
ASSLGGPPETQY
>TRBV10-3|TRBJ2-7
AINQGLNSYEQY
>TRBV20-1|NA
STKTSGGLETQY
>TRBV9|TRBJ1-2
ASSVAALGGYT